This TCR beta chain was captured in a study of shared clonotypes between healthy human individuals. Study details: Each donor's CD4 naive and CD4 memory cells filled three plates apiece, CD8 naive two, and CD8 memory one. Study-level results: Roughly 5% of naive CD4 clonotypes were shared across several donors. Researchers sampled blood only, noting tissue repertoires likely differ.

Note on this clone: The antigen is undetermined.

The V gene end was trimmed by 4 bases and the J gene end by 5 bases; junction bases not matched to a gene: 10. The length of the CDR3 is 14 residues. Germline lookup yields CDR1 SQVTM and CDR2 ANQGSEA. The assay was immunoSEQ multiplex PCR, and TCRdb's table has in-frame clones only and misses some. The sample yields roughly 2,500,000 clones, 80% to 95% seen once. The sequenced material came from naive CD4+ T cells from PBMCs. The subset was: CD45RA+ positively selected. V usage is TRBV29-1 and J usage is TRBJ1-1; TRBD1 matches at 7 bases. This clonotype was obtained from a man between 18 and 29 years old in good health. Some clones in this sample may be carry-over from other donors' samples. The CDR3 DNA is TGCAGCGTTGGAACAGGGGTGAGAGGGACTGAAGCTTTCTTT. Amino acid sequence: CSVGTGVRGTEAFF.